Many counts were recorded for the clone carrying this T cell receptor (beta chain). The sample originates from a study of T cells in Graves' hyperthyroidism and ophthalmopathy. Study overall: At initial diagnosis, before any treatment had begun, peripheral blood was obtained.

Not enrolled were patients with uncontrolled infection, other autoimmune disease, pregnancy or lactation. The PBMCs were taken from approximately 9.7 ml of fresh peripheral blood. CDR1 is DFQATT, CDR2 SNEGSKA, per germline (reference sequence). V dropped 3 bases and J dropped 5 bases, with 5 bases sitting between them. The CDR3 is 11 residues long. Amplified TCR beta CDR3 regions came from RNA transcripts. The HTBI primer set was used in a first-round RT-PCR of the TCR CDR3. MiXCR, run by TCRdb on the multiplex PCR reads, gives a single entry per CDR3 protein. The data contain 90,000 to 120,000 distinct CDR3 sequences, 15% to 20% of them singletons.

Sequencing input: blood. V usage is TRBV20-1 and J usage is TRBJ1-5, with D unclear. The sequence came from a woman aged 45-59 years with Graves' hyperthyroidism. The CDR3, as DNA: TGCAGTGCTAGTTTCGATCAGCCCCAGCATTTT. It codes for CSASFDQPQHF.